Presented here are 21 T cell receptor beta chains from one specimen sequenced in a study of response to subunit inactivated influenza vaccine. TCRdb reprocessed the RT-PCR reads with MiXCR, giving one entry per CDR3 protein. The sample has more than 700,000 distinct CDR3 sequences; roughly 20% are singletons. Material: PBMCs from blood, obtained 4 to 6 days after vaccination. The receptors shown here come from a man in his fifties who received an inactivated influenza vaccine.

The V call is TRBV7-9, the J call TRBJ1-2; 7 nucleotides agree with TRBD1. Germline CDR1 SEHNR, CDR2 FQNEAQ (reference sequence). The CDR3 runs 14 residues. Trimming at V came to 4 bases and at J to 4 bases, leaving 6 bases not matched to a gene. CDR3 residues: CASSSQSGGYGYTF. The CDR3 region has the DNA TGTGCCAGCAGCTCCCAGTCAGGGGGCTATGGCTACACCTTC.

The chain has TRBV27 and TRBJ2-1; the match to TRBD2 covers 8 bases. Germline CDR1 MNHEY, CDR2 SMNVEV (reference sequence). Trimming removed 5 bases from V and 5 bases from J; junction bases left unmatched: 8. The CDR3 loop spans 15 amino acids. DNA for the CDR3: TGTGCCAGCAGTGAAACAACTAGCGGAGACAATGAGCAGTTCTTC. Its protein product is CASSETTSGDNEQFF.

The rearrangement uses TRBV11-2 and TRBJ1-6; D is possibly TRBD1 (6 bases). Germline assignment: CDR1 SGHAT and CDR2 FQNNGV. V dropped 2 bases and J dropped 4 bases, with 9 bases sitting between them. This CDR3 contains 15 residues. CDR3 in DNA: TGTGCCAGCAGCTTATCACAGGGTTATAATTCACCCCTCCACTTT. As protein: CASSLSQGYNSPLHF. Filled out from reference TRBV11-2 and TRBJ1-6, the complete variable domain reads EAGVAQSPRYKIIEKRQSVAFWCNPISGHATLYWYQQILGQGPKLLIQFQNNGVVDDSQLPKDRFSAERLKGVDSTLKIQPAKLEDSAVYLCASSLSQGYNSPLHFGNGTRLTVT.

The chain couples TRBV28 to TRBJ1-5, with D unresolved. Looked up from germline, CDR1 is MDHEN and CDR2 is SYDVKM. With 3 bases removed from V and 7 bases from J, the gap between germline ends came to 13 bases. This CDR3 is built from 14 residues. CDR3 in DNA: TGTGCCAGCAGTTTCGACGGTGACGGGCAGCCCCAGCATTTT. It codes for CASSFDGDGQPQHF.

This clonotype came up a few times. The J gene is TRBJ2-3, the V gene TRBV10-2; D is ambiguous. The germline CDR1 and CDR2 sequences are WSHSY and SAAADI. Trimming removed 8 bases from V and 6 bases from J, with 6 bases in between. The length of the CDR3 is 10 residues. In nucleotides, the CDR3 is TGCGCCAGCGGAAGGGATACGCAGTATTTT. Translating gives CASGRDTQYF.

This clonotype showed up many times. Here the CDR3 reads CSVLGTSGRNNEQFF. Here the CDR3 DNA reads TGCAGCGTTTTGGGGACTAGCGGGAGAAACAATGAGCAGTTCTTC. The rearrangement joins TRBV29-1 to TRBJ2-1; TRBD2 matches 14 bases. The V and J ends lost 5 bases and 5 bases, in that order; junction bases with no gene match: 5. From germline, CDR1 is SQVTM and CDR2 ANQGSEA. The CDR3 is 15 amino acids.

In this sample, this clonotype turned up a few times. The chain combines TRBV11-2 with TRBJ2-1, with D tentatively TRBD1 or TRBD2 (5 bases each). Trimming removed 2 bases from V and 2 bases from J, with 13 bases in between. This CDR3 contains 16 residues. Germline loops: CDR1 SGHAT, CDR2 FQNNGV. This CDR3 is CASSLKGQGAYNEQFF. The CDR3 DNA follows: TGTGCCAGCAGCTTAAAAGGTCAGGGAGCCTACAATGAGCAGTTCTTC.

This clonotype was detected a few times. The chain recombines TRBV20-1 with TRBJ1-1; maybe TRBD1 (6 bases). V lost 3 bases and J lost 2, with 10 bases in between. The CDR3 sequence is 13 residues long. CDR1 is DFQATT and CDR2 is SNEGSKA in the germline V gene (reference sequence). Here the CDR3 reads CSASRDTNTEAFF. As DNA, the CDR3 is TGCAGTGCTAGCCGGGACACAAACACTGAAGCTTTCTTT.

This sequence joins TRBV12-3 or TRBV12-4 and TRBJ2-7; D gene unclear. V was clipped by 6 bases and J by 0 bases, with 18 bases between them. The CDR3 covers 16 residues. The CDR3 DNA is TGTGCCAGCAGACCAGCGTTCACCCCAAGCTCCTACGAGCAGTACTTC. It codes for CASRPAFTPSSYEQYF.

The rearrangement uses TRBV5-1 and TRBJ2-7, with 8 bases matching TRBD1. This CDR3 is built from 15 residues. CDR1 and CDR2 from the germline V gene are SGHRS and YFSETQ. The ends lost 4 bases at V and 2 bases at J; junction bases unmatched: 8. The CDR3 nucleotides read TGCGCCAGCAGCCATGGGACAGGAGATACCTACGAGCAGTACTTC. Its protein is CASSHGTGDTYEQYF. Full variable domain (remainder filled in from reference TRBV5-1 and TRBJ2-7): KAGVTQTPRYLIKTRGQQVTLSCSPISGHRSVSWYQQTPGQGLQFLFEYFSETQRNKGNFPGRFSGRQFSNSRSEMNVSTLELGDSALYLCASSHGTGDTYEQYFGPGTRLTVT.

V is TRBV27 and J is TRBJ2-5; a possible D gene is TRBD1 (5 bases). Germline CDR1 reads MNHEY; CDR2 reads SMNVEV (reference sequence). This CDR3 has 15 amino acids. Trimming took 5 bases from V and 1 from J, leaving 14 bases between them. The CDR3: CASSPTVGTQETQYF. CDR3 bases: TGTGCCAGCAGTCCGACAGTCGGTACCCAAGAGACCCAGTACTTC.

The chain has TRBV12-3 or TRBV12-4 and TRBJ1-2; maybe TRBD1 (5 bases). V was clipped by 2 bases and J by 7 bases, with 14 bases between them. This CDR3 region has 14 residues. CDR3 sequence reads: CASSLIGRVTGYTF. In nucleotides, the CDR3 is TGTGCCAGCAGTTTAATCGGCAGGGTGACTGGCTACACCTTC.

This clonotype was recorded at least ten times. The chain joins TRBV7-2 to TRBJ1-3, with 7 bases that match TRBD1. The trim removed 2 bases at V and 4 bases at J, leaving 5 bases unmatched. This CDR3 comprises 15 residues. Germline V gene lookup returns CDR1 SGHTA and CDR2 FQGNSA. CDR3 residues: CASSLKGALGNTIYF. CDR3 coding DNA: TGTGCCAGCAGCTTAAAGGGGGCCCTCGGAAACACCATATATTTT.

This clonotype was detected a few times. The chain recombines TRBV29-1 with TRBJ1-2; D unclear. There are 13 residues in the CDR3. The V gene's germline CDR1 is SQVTM and CDR2 ANQGSEA. The germline V and J ends were trimmed by 4 bases and 0 bases, with 9 bases remaining between them. CDR3: CSVGQLANYGYTF. CDR3 bases: TGCAGCGTTGGGCAGCTAGCTAACTATGGCTACACCTTC.

This clonotype was seen more than once but under ten times. The chain uses TRBV9 and TRBJ1-3, with D hard to call. The CDR3 runs 15 residues. Trimming removed 3 bases from V and 0 bases from J, with 10 bases in between. Germline lookup yields CDR1 SGDLS and CDR2 YYNGEE. The CDR3, as DNA: TGTGCCAGCAGCGGTGACTACTCCTCTGGAAACACCATATATTTT. As protein: CASSGDYSSGNTIYF.

The J gene is TRBJ2-1, the V gene TRBV20-1, with 10 bases matching TRBD1. The germline CDR1 and CDR2 sequences are DFQATT and SNEGSKA (reference sequence). This CDR3 has 16 amino acids. Trimming at V came to 2 bases and at J to 0 bases, leaving 4 bases not matched to a gene. CDR3: CSARPGQGLSYNEQFF. CDR3 coding DNA: TGCAGTGCTAGACCGGGACAGGGGCTCTCCTACAATGAGCAGTTCTTC.

The rearrangement links TRBV27 to TRBJ1-1; D is unclear. Per germline, CDR1 MNHEY and CDR2 SMNVEV (reference sequence). The CDR3 loop spans 14 amino acids. V dropped 5 bases and J dropped 5 bases, with 15 bases sitting between them. CDR3 loop: CASSLRPRGTEAFF. In DNA, the CDR3 is TGTGCCAGCAGTCTGCGACCGAGAGGGACTGAAGCTTTCTTT.

V usage is TRBV7-6 and J usage is TRBJ2-1; D may be TRBD2 (6 bases). CDR3 length: 15 residues. CDR1 is SGHVS, CDR2 FNYEAQ, per germline. V lost 1 base, J lost 4 bases, and 11 bases lay in between. The DNA for the CDR3 is TGTGCCAGCAGCTTAGGTCCGGGGGATTACAATGAGCAGTTCTTC. This sequence encodes CASSLGPGDYNEQFF.

This clonotype has a handful of counts. The CDR3 nucleotides are TGTGCCAGCAGCCCACCACTAGCGGGAGTGGAAGAGACCCAGTACTTC. This gives the protein CASSPPLAGVEETQYF. The genes are TRBV7-2 and TRBJ2-5; 11 nucleotides agree with TRBD2. V lost 5 bases and J lost 3; bases outside the gene matches: 8. Germline V gene lookup returns CDR1 SGHTA and CDR2 FQGNSA. The CDR3 length is 16 residues.

The chain employs TRBV29-1 and TRBJ2-5; 7 bases agree with TRBD1. Germline V gives CDR1 SQVTM, CDR2 ANQGSEA. V shed 5 bases, J shed 4 bases, and the junction held 4 bases outside the gene matches. The CDR3 covers 12 residues. DNA for the CDR3: TGCAGCGTTCAACGGACAGGAGAGACCCAGTACTTC. Residues: CSVQRTGETQYF.

This clonotype is a singleton in its sample. This chain connects TRBV27 to TRBJ2-1, with no clear D. The CDR3 is made up of 14 amino acids. The germline gives CDR1 MNHEY, CDR2 SMNVEV (reference sequence). V dropped 2 bases and J dropped 8 bases, with 13 bases sitting between them. The CDR3 DNA reads TGTGCCAGCAGTTTACAGGTCCTCGGGCATGAGCAGTTCTTC. Its protein product is CASSLQVLGHEQFF.